The rows below give T cell receptor beta chains drawn from one sample of a study of cytomegalovirus exposure and HLA in healthy donors. Here immunoSEQ multiplex PCR was the method, and the copy in TCRdb shows in-frame clones only, minus some. This sample has 250,000 to 300,000 clones; roughly 90% occur once, and the top ten carry under 0.4%. The sample taken for sequencing was PBMCs. These receptors all come from a woman aged 18-35 years in good health and CMV-seronegative. The CDR3 runs from the conserved cysteine through the conserved F or W. A D gene is named only where the DNA matches it firmly. A row's size may be missing; if present it is once, few, many or a size class.

>TRBV6-6|once|TRBJ2-7|TRBD1
CASRPVQGAWEQYF
TGTGCCAGCAGACCCGTCCAGGGGGCTTGGGAGCAGTACTTC
>TRBV29-1|.|TRBJ2-1|.
CSVESGRGLNEQFF
TGCAGCGTTGAAAGTGGCAGGGGATTGAATGAGCAGTTCTTC
>TRBV7-2|.|TRBJ2-3|.
CASSPDSLGTDTQYF
TGTGCCAGCAGCCCGGACAGTCTTGGCACAGATACGCAGTATTTT
>TRBV5-5|.|TRBJ1-1|TRBD1
CASSSRTDRGEAFF
TGTGCCAGCAGCAGCCGAACGGACAGGGGTGAAGCTTTCTTT
>TRBV28|.|TRBJ2-7|TRBD1
CASSRGGGYEQYF
TGTGCCAGCAGTAGAGGGGGCGGGTACGAGCAGTACTTC
>TRBV5-8|.|TRBJ1-5|.
CASSYLLAGNQPQHF
TGTGCCAGCAGCTACCTCCTAGCGGGGAATCAGCCCCAGCATTTT
>TRBV27|.|TRBJ1-1|TRBD1
CASRITGGNTEAFF
TGTGCCAGCAGGATAACAGGGGGTAATACTGAAGCTTTCTTT
>TRBV28|once|TRBJ1-5|TRBD1
CASSEKGGRNQPQHF
TGTGCCAGCAGCGAAAAAGGGGGCCGGAATCAGCCCCAGCATTTT
>TRBV19|.|TRBJ1-6|TRBD1
CASSWRNRGSYNSPLHF
TGTGCCAGTAGTTGGCGAAACAGGGGCTCCTATAATTCACCCCTCCACTTT
>TRBV4-1|.|TRBJ2-1|TRBD1
CASSQRDRDSYNEQFF
TGCGCCAGCAGCCAACGGGACAGGGACTCCTACAATGAGCAGTTCTTC
>TRBV7-9|.|TRBJ1-6|.
CASSLEQPHSPLHF
TGTGCCAGCAGCTTAGAACAGCCTCATTCACCCCTCCACTTT
>TRBV5-1|.|TRBJ1-4|.
CASSLPTGSDEKLFF
TGCGCCAGCAGCCTACCAACAGGGTCGGATGAAAAACTGTTTTTT
>TRBV28|.|TRBJ2-5|.
CASSLLGQTRGETQYF
TGTGCCAGCAGTTTATTGGGACAGACTAGAGGAGAGACCCAGTACTTC
>TRBV30|.|TRBJ1-4|.
CAWSARVRANEKLFF
TGTGCCTGGAGCGCCCGAGTTCGTGCTAATGAAAAACTGTTTTTT
>TRBV28|.|TRBJ1-5|.
CASSPRGRGGNQPQHF
TGTGCCAGCAGTCCCCGTGGGAGGGGAGGCAATCAGCCCCAGCATTTT
>TRBV6-1|.|TRBJ1-5|.
CASSEDFRGQPQHF
TGTGCCAGCAGTGAGGATTTTCGAGGTCAGCCCCAGCATTTT
>TRBV2|few|TRBJ1-5|.
CASSDRSDSNQPQHF
TGTGCCAGCAGTGACCGGTCCGATAGCAATCAGCCCCAGCATTTT
>TRBV28|few|TRBJ1-1|TRBD1
CADRELNTEAFF
TGTGCCGACAGGGAGTTGAACACTGAAGCTTTCTTT
>TRBV19|.|TRBJ1-6|.
CASSTRDKTTLHF
TGTGCCAGTAGTACCAGGGACAAGACGACCCTCCACTTT
>TRBV13|.|TRBJ2-5|TRBD2
CASSLGRAGGLETQYF
TGTGCCAGCAGCTTAGGCCGAGCGGGGGGGCTGGAGACCCAGTACTTC
>TRBV5-5|few|TRBJ2-2|TRBD1
CASSFRDRNTGELFF
TGTGCCAGCAGCTTCCGGGACAGAAACACCGGGGAGCTGTTTTTT
>TRBV9|.|TRBJ2-7|.
CASSAGGEQYF
TGTGCCAGCAGCGCCGGGGGAGAGCAGTACTTC
>TRBV7-9|.|TRBJ2-3|.
CASSLSGATDTQYF
TGTGCCAGCAGCTTATCAGGGGCCACAGATACGCAGTATTTT
>TRBV28|.|TRBJ2-3|.
CASSSLRATDTQYF
TGTGCCAGCAGTTCCCTTAGAGCCACAGATACGCAGTATTTT
>TRBV14|few|TRBJ2-2|.
CASSHVGGNTGELFF
TGTGCCAGCAGCCATGTCGGAGGGAACACCGGGGAGCTGTTTTTT
>TRBV19|.|TRBJ2-2|TRBD1
CASRDWTGRNTGELFF
TGTGCCAGTAGAGACTGGACAGGAAGAAACACCGGGGAGCTGTTTTTT
>TRBV4-2|.|TRBJ2-3|.
CASSQYTDTQYF
TGTGCCAGCAGCCAATACACAGATACGCAGTATTTT
>TRBV13|.|TRBJ2-5|.
CASSLRDKQETQYF
TGTGCCAGCAGCTTAAGGGACAAGCAAGAGACCCAGTACTTC
>TRBV5-1|.|TRBJ1-1|.
CASSSALGLMNTEAFF
TGCGCCAGCAGCTCCGCCCTCGGTCTAATGAACACTGAAGCTTTCTTT
>TRBV6-5|.|TRBJ2-3|TRBD2
CASSYLSGGQGTQYF
TGTGCCAGCAGTTACCTTAGCGGGGGGCAAGGTACGCAGTATTTT
>TRBV27|.|TRBJ1-4|.
CASRWEGSEKLFF
TGTGCCAGCCGATGGGAGGGGTCGGAAAAACTGTTTTTT
>TRBV27|.|TRBJ1-1|.
CASSLRGAENTEAFF
TGTGCCAGCAGTTTACGGGGGGCTGAGAACACTGAAGCTTTCTTT
>TRBV28|.|TRBJ2-7|.
CASSLGFGTGTSEGYF
.
>TRBV9|.|TRBJ2-2|TRBD2
CASSVATAGGPHGELFF
TGTGCCAGCAGCGTAGCTACGGCGGGGGGGCCTCACGGGGAGCTGTTTTTT
>TRBV2|.|TRBJ2-2|.
CASAGYRVVTGELFF
TGTGCCAGCGCGGGTTACAGGGTGGTCACCGGGGAGCTGTTTTTT
>TRBV4-1|.|TRBJ2-3|TRBD2
CASSQAGLANTDTQYF
TGCGCCAGCAGCCAAGCGGGACTAGCTAACACAGATACGCAGTATTTT
>TRBV5-5|.|TRBJ2-5|.
CASSFPGIETQYF
TGTGCCAGCAGCTTCCCGGGGATAGAGACCCAGTACTTC
>TRBV2|.|TRBJ1-6|TRBD1
CASSLGQGANSPLHF
TGTGCCAGCAGTCTCGGACAGGGGGCAAATTCACCCCTCCACTTT
>TRBV28|.|TRBJ2-5|.
CASSLGFGGWETQYF
TGTGCCAGCAGTTTAGGATTTGGGGGGTGGGAGACCCAGTACTTC
>TRBV28|.|TRBJ1-5|.
CASSLREGQPQHF
TGTGCCAGCAGTCTCAGGGAAGGGCAGCCCCAGCATTTT
>TRBV18|.|TRBJ2-3|.
CASSVTPDTQYF
TGTGCCAGCTCAGTTACTCCGGATACGCAGTATTTT
>TRBV5-1|.|TRBJ1-1|.
CASSRTSGSVTEAFF
TGCGCCAGCAGCAGAACTTCGGGGTCGGTGACTGAAGCTTTCTTT
>TRBV18|.|TRBJ1-1|.
CASSLTGSVTEAFF
TGTGCCAGCTCACTAACAGGGTCGGTCACTGAAGCTTTCTTT
>TRBV10-3|once|TRBJ2-2|.
CAISPPRANTGELFF
TGTGCCATCAGTCCCCCCCGGGCGAACACCGGGGAGCTGTTTTTT
>TRBV10-3|.|TRBJ1-2|.
CAISDIDRLNYGYTF
TGTGCCATCAGTGATATCGACAGGCTAAACTATGGCTACACCTTC
>TRBV11-2|.|TRBJ1-5|.
CASSLGPPGSNQPQHF
TGTGCCAGCAGCTTAGGTCCGCCAGGTAGCAATCAGCCCCAGCATTTT
>TRBV27|.|TRBJ1-2|.
CASSSRTGNYGYTF
TGTGCCAGCAGTTCCCGGACGGGGAACTATGGCTACACCTTC
>TRBV6-1|.|TRBJ2-1|TRBD2
CASSDSQLAGAHNEQFF
TGTGCCAGCAGTGATTCCCAACTAGCGGGGGCACACAATGAGCAGTTCTTC
>TRBV11-3|.|TRBJ2-1|.
CASSLGRSQGHEQFF
TGTGCCAGCAGCTTAGGCCGGAGTCAGGGTCATGAGCAGTTCTTC
>TRBV6-5|.|TRBJ2-5|.
CASSLYETQYF
TGTGCCTCGAGTTTGTACGAGACCCAGTACTTC
>TRBV19|.|TRBJ2-5|TRBD1
CASSMITGGTETQYF
TGTGCCAGTAGTATGATTACAGGGGGCACAGAGACCCAGTACTTC
>TRBV19|.|TRBJ1-2|.
CASSPFAGPSGGYTF
TGTGCCAGTAGCCCCTTTGCGGGGCCGAGTGGTGGCTACACCTTC
>TRBV5-5|.|TRBJ2-7|.
CASSLNYYSYEQYF
TGTGCCAGCAGCCTGAACTACTACTCCTACGAGCAGTACTTC
>TRBV6-6|.|TRBJ2-1|TRBD1
CASSVGSGTGGEQFF
TGTGCCAGCAGTGTAGGCTCCGGGACAGGGGGTGAGCAGTTCTTC